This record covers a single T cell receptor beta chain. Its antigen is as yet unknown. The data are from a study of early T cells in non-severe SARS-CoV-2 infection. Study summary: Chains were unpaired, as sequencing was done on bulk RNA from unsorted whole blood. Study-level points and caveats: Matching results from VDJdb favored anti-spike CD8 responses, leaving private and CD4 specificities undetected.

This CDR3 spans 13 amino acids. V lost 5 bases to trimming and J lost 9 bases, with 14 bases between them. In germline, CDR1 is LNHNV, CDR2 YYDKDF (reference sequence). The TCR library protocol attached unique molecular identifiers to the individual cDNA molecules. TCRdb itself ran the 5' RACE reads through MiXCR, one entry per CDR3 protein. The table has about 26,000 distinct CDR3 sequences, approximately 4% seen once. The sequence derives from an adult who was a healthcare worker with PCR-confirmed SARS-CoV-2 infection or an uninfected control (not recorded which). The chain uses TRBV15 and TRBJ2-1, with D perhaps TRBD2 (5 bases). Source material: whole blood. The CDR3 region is CATSSRTGSEQFF. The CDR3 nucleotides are TGTGCCACCAGCTCCCGAACTGGGAGTGAGCAGTTCTTC.